The sequence of this T cell receptor (beta chain) was determined in a study of blood T cell repertoires in COVID-19. The assay was immunoSEQ multiplex PCR, and TCRdb's table has in-frame clones only and misses some. The table includes about 490,000 clones, roughly 88% detected once. V was shortened by 7 bases and J by 1 base, with 10 bases between the two germline ends. Germline CDR1 SNHLY, CDR2 FYNNEI. This CDR3 spans 13 amino acids. The chain combines TRBV2 with TRBJ1-2; a possible D gene is TRBD1 (5 bases). The clonotype comes from a human donor in a cohort sampled during active COVID-19. The sequencing sample was made of peripheral blood. The CDR3 DNA follows: TGTGCCAGCACGGAAGGGGATAACTATGGCTACACCTTC. This encodes CASTEGDNYGYTF.